The present entry profiles one T cell receptor (beta chain) with its context. Its specific antigen is unknown. Per-base qualities were not stored, and no clone one base away is much larger. The source of the sample is a study of blood T cell repertoires in COVID-19 (dated by TCRdb to 2020 to 2021). General notes on the study: Collaborator samples came from the United States, Italy and Spain and covered acute and convalescent phases of COVID-19. The prospective study material was composed of cDNA or gDNA derived from T cells, B-cell-depleted T cells, or PBMCs. Deeply sampled blood TCRbeta repertoires from subjects exposed to, actively infected with, or recovered from COVID-19 were included in the dataset. The repertoires were released in a freely available public database intended as a resource for research on the immune response to SARS-CoV-2. The samples were drawn from two sources: the first 160 participants of the ongoing ImmuneRACE study, and 1,254 subjects contributed by 6 global collaborators. Sample metadata almost always included a de-identified subject ID, COVID-19 status, age in years and sex. HLA class I and class II types, where available, came from metadata supplied by the sample provider rather than from assay-based typing. Beyond this particular receptor, the publication reports: The amount of clinical and demographic metadata varied by source and participant and was provided uncurated.

TCRbeta CDR3 regions were amplified from genomic DNA using the immunoSEQ Assay, a bias-controlled multiplex PCR. Per the source publication's procedure: Within the assay, amplification of reference gene primers was used to estimate how many nucleated cells each sample contained. To quantify the absolute abundance of each unique TCRbeta CDR3 rearrangement, sequence reads were collapsed and filtered. For each sample, productive Simpson clonality was calculated as the square root of Simpson's diversity index across productive rearrangements. TCRdb provides this immuneACCESS table in a form limited to in-frame rearrangements. Some clones are lacking; in checked studies, under half of them reflect an unresolved V gene, and why the rest are absent is not known. V and J calls and clone size are given by that table; D and trimming were obtained from the DNA. Across this sample there are about 350,000 clones, with 89% seen only once. Roughly 4% of the sample belongs to the ten largest clones.

As encoded in the germline V gene, CDR1 is SGHTA while CDR2 is FQGTGA. The V end loses 10 bases and the J end loses 1 base, and a stretch of 13 bases separates them. Including cysteine and phenylalanine, the CDR3 has 13 amino acids. Only the CDR3 part of the read is kept: 39 bases, read in frame from the first base. In Seattle, one collaborating source enrolled patients while the infection was active and tracked those patients longitudinally over the course of disease. Each collaborating institution followed its own protocols to collect whole blood in K2EDTA tubes. Collaborator samples were shipped for TCRbeta analysis as frozen whole blood, isolated PBMCs, or DNA extracted from either sample type.

This receptor chain uses TRBV7-3 and TRBJ1-1; possibly the D gene is TRBD1, per 5 matching bases. This clonotype was sampled from a woman in her fifties or sixties with COVID-19, enrolled during active disease. The sample taken for sequencing was peripheral blood. In nucleotides, the sequence is TGTGCCACCACGGACACACCGAACACTGAAGCTTTCTTT. Translated, this is CATTDTPNTEAFF.